Below are 24 T cell receptor beta chains sequenced from a single sample in a study of response to subunit inactivated influenza vaccine. A single record per CDR3 protein comes from TCRdb applying MiXCR to the RT-PCR reads. The table lists roughly 570,000 distinct CDR3 sequences, around 15% of them singletons. The sequences come from PBMCs from blood, collected 11 to 12 days after vaccination. These receptors came from a man in his forties or fifties who received an inactivated influenza vaccine.

This chain joins TRBV5-1 and TRBJ2-7; 11 bases fit TRBD1. Trimming cost V 4 bases and J 2 bases; bases outside gene matches: 11. Germline-derived CDR1 and CDR2 are SGHRS and YFSETQ. This CDR3 contains 17 residues. In DNA, the CDR3 is TGCGCCAGCAGCATCGGACAGGGGGCTTTCCCGGCCTACGAGCAGTACTTC. Its protein product is CASSIGQGAFPAYEQYF.

This clonotype has just a few counts. The chain uses TRBV6-2 or TRBV6-3 and TRBJ2-7; D uncertain. Germline V gene data show CDR1 as MNHEY and CDR2 as SVGEGT. Between the trimmed V and J ends, which lost 2 bases and 6 bases, there was a span of 14 bases. The CDR3 extends over 14 amino acids. CDR3 nucleotide sequence: TGTGCCAGCAGTTACGTTGTGAGGAAGGGCGAGCAGTACTTC. This translates into CASSYVVRKGEQYF.

There are a few counts of this clonotype. The chain employs TRBV4-1 and TRBJ2-3; D not certain. The V end was cut by 4 bases, the J end by 1 base, with 15 bases between. Per the germline V gene, CDR1 is MGHRA and CDR2 is YSYEKL. This CDR3 is built from 16 residues. The CDR3 DNA reads as TGCGCCAGCAGCCCACCGGCTCTCACCCGCACAGATACGCAGTATTTT. Encoded protein: CASSPPALTRTDTQYF.

This rearrangement joins TRBV6-1 to TRBJ1-4; 11 bases are a match to TRBD1. With 6 bases clipped from V and 4 bases from J, the junction kept 4 bases outside the gene matches. CDR3 length: 15 residues. The germline V gene has CDR1 MNHNS and CDR2 SASEGT. Here the CDR3 DNA reads TGTGCCAGCAGAAGGACAGGGGGCAGTAATGAAAAACTGTTTTTT. Residues: CASRRTGGSNEKLFF.

This clonotype has more than one count but fewer than ten. The V gene is TRBV4-3, the J gene TRBJ2-3; TRBD2 might be the D (5 bases). Germline V gene sequence: CDR1 LGHNA, CDR2 YSLEER. Between the trimmed V and J ends, which lost 2 bases and 0 bases, there was a span of 6 bases. This CDR3 has 14 residues. The CDR3 here is CASSQLASTDTQYF. DNA for the CDR3: TGCGCCAGCAGCCAACTAGCTAGCACAGATACGCAGTATTTT.

The chain has TRBV2 and TRBJ1-4; the D gene is possibly TRBD1 (6 bases). The germline V gene encodes CDR1 SNHLY and CDR2 FYNNEI. The CDR3 spans 14 residues. Trimming took 11 bases from V and 3 from J, leaving 16 bases between them. The DNA of the CDR3 is TGTGCCTCTAGCTGGGGGCAGGCTAATGAAAAACTGTTTTTT. Its translation is CASSWGQANEKLFF. The entire variable domain, with the rest obtained from reference TRBV2 and TRBJ1-4, is as follows: EPEVTQTPSHQVTQMGQEVILRCVPISNHLYFYWYRQILGQKVEFLVSFYNNEISEKSEIFDDQFSVERPDGSNFTLKIRSTKLEDSAMYFCASSWGQANEKLFFGSGTQLSVL.

This clonotype was counted a few times. The rearrangement links TRBV7-2 to TRBJ1-2; TRBD1 is a possible D gene (5 bases). Germline CDR1 is SGHTA and CDR2 is FQGNSA. Trimming removed 0 bases from V and 8 bases from J, with 16 bases in between. The CDR3 has 15 residues. Here the CDR3 reads CASSLASQGGLGYTF. In DNA form, the CDR3 reads TGTGCCAGCAGCTTAGCTAGTCAGGGAGGATTGGGCTACACCTTC.

The chain carries TRBV20-1 and TRBJ2-5, with D perhaps matching TRBD1 (5 bases). Germline-derived CDR1 and CDR2 are DFQATT and SNEGSKA (reference sequence). The CDR3 totals 13 residues. Trimming pared 3 bases from V and 2 bases from J, leaving 10 bases between. The CDR3 region is CSARDTLQETQYF. CDR3 DNA sequence: TGCAGTGCTAGGGACACCCTACAAGAGACCCAGTACTTC.

This clonotype has only a few counts. The chain couples TRBV24-1 to TRBJ2-7, with a tentative D call TRBD1 (5 bases). The germline V gene encodes CDR1 KGHDR and CDR2 SFDVKD. The V end lost 6 bases, the J end lost 7 bases, and 15 bases lay between the germline ends. The CDR3 has 13 residues. CDR3 amino acids: CATSSGPGREQYF. The CDR3 DNA sequence: TGTGCCACCAGTTCAGGGCCCGGACGGGAGCAGTACTTC.

This chain links TRBV20-1 with TRBJ2-2; D uncertain. CDR3 length equals 13 residues. Per the germline V gene, CDR1 is DFQATT and CDR2 is SNEGSKA (reference sequence). Trimming shortened V by 0 bases and J by 5 bases, and 7 bases separated the two germline ends. The CDR3: CSAREVATGELFF. The DNA for the CDR3 is TGCAGTGCTAGAGAAGTGGCAACCGGGGAGCTGTTTTTT.

The CDR3 sequence: CASSFDPSNEKLFF. In nucleotides, the CDR3 is TGTGCCAGCAGCTTTGACCCATCTAATGAAAAACTGTTTTTT. The chain employs TRBV5-5 and TRBJ1-4; D gene unclear. Germline CDR1 reads SGHKS; CDR2 reads YYEKEE (reference sequence). The CDR3 extends over 14 amino acids. The V and J ends lost 2 bases and 3 bases respectively, with 8 bases between them.

This rearrangement joins TRBV4-1 to TRBJ1-6, with D possibly TRBD1 on 5 matching bases. With 8 bases removed from V and 8 bases from J, the gap between germline ends came to 13 bases. This CDR3 contains 13 residues. The V gene's germline CDR1 is MGHRA and CDR2 YSYEKL. DNA of the CDR3: TGCGCCAGCGGGGGAGGTGCGGATTCACCCCTCCACTTT. It encodes CASGGGADSPLHF.

Comments on this clonotype: This may be a read error, as it is one base from a much larger clone. The CDR3 DNA sequence: TGTGTCAGCAGCACGGGGAACTATGGCTACACCTTC. Translated: CVSSTGNYGYTF. The rearrangement uses TRBV5-8 and TRBJ1-2; D remains unclear. The CDR3 runs to 12 residues. Looked up from germline, CDR1 is SGHTS and CDR2 is YDEGEE.

The chain uses TRBV20-1 and TRBJ2-5; 7 positions agree with TRBD2. CDR1 is DFQATT, CDR2 SNEGSKA, per germline (reference sequence). This CDR3 spans 13 amino acids. CDR3 protein: CSVLAATQETQYF. CDR3 nucleotides: TGCAGCGTCCTAGCGGCGACCCAAGAGACCCAGTACTTC.

This clonotype came up a few times. The genes are TRBV7-8 and TRBJ2-1; D assignment may be TRBD1 or TRBD2 (7 bases each). V lost 8 bases to trimming and J lost 3 bases, with 20 bases between them. CDR1 is SGHVS, CDR2 FQNEAQ, per germline. The CDR3 totals 16 residues. The CDR3 spells CASHREGGGLYNEQFF. CDR3 DNA: TGTGCCAGCCACAGAGAGGGAGGGGGCCTCTACAATGAGCAGTTCTTC.

The chain uses TRBV10-3 and TRBJ2-5; D is undetermined. Per the germline V gene, CDR1 is ENHRY and CDR2 is SYGVKD. Trimming removed 7 bases from V and 0 bases from J, with 9 bases in between. There are 13 residues in the CDR3. The CDR3, as DNA: TGTGCCATCAAGCTGGAGTACCAAGAGACCCAGTACTTC. Amino acid sequence: CAIKLEYQETQYF.

V is TRBV7-2 and J is TRBJ2-7, with D tentatively TRBD2 (6 bases). Germline loops: CDR1 SGHTA, CDR2 FQGNSA. V lost 1 base and J 2 bases, leaving 12 bases between the germline ends. The CDR3 extends over 15 amino acids. Written as DNA, the CDR3 is TGTGCCAGCAGCTTAGATCCGGGAGCCACCTACGAGCAGTACTTC. Amino acid sequence: CASSLDPGATYEQYF.

The chain has TRBV20-1 and TRBJ2-2; D uncertain. V lost 1 base and J lost 1, with 7 bases in between. This CDR3 comprises 14 residues. CDR1 and CDR2 (germline): DFQATT, SNEGSKA (reference sequence). The CDR3 region has the DNA TGCAGTGCTAGAGTATTGGGGAACACCGGGGAGCTGTTTTTT. This codes for CSARVLGNTGELFF.

V usage is TRBV19 and J usage is TRBJ2-7; D possibly corresponds to TRBD1 (6 bases). Germline V gene sequence: CDR1 LNHDA, CDR2 SQIVND (reference sequence). Trimming took 3 bases from V and 3 from J, leaving 12 bases between them. The CDR3 is 14 amino acids. CDR3 nucleotides: TGTGCCAGTAGTATTTCACAGGGTTTCTACGAGCAGTACTTC. Its protein product is CASSISQGFYEQYF.

V gene TRBV13 combines with J gene TRBJ2-1, with TRBD2 matching over 10 bases. The CDR3 is 19 residues long. In germline, CDR1 is PRHDT, CDR2 FYEKMQ (reference sequence). Trimming at V came to 0 bases and at J to 1 base, leaving 9 bases not matched to a gene. As DNA, the CDR3 is TGTGCCAGCAGCTTAGGGGCTAGCGGGGGAAGCAGATCCTACAATGAGCAGTTCTTC. Amino acid sequence: CASSLGASGGSRSYNEQFF. The entire variable domain, with the rest obtained from reference TRBV13 and TRBJ2-1, is as follows: AAGVIQSPRHLIKEKRETATLKCYPIPRHDTVYWYQQGPGQDPQFLISFYEKMQSDKGSIPDRFSAQQFSDYHSELNMSSLELGDSALYFCASSLGASGGSRSYNEQFFGPGTRLTVL.

V and J are TRBV7-8 and TRBJ2-1, with TRBD2 matching over 9 bases. V shed 10 bases, J shed 7 bases, and the junction held 11 bases outside the gene matches. The CDR3 totals 14 residues. Germline CDR1 reads SGHVS; CDR2 reads FQNEAQ. Here the CDR3 reads CATKPGLAVNEQFF. As DNA, the CDR3 is TGTGCCACGAAACCGGGACTAGCTGTAAATGAGCAGTTCTTC. Combining the CDR3 with reference TRBV7-8 and TRBJ2-1 gives the whole variable domain GAGVSQSPRYKVAKRGQDVALRCDPISGHVSLFWYQQALGQGPEFLTYFQNEAQLDKSGLPSDRFFAERPEGSVSTLKIQRTQQEDSAVYLCATKPGLAVNEQFFGPGTRLTVL.

This clonotype was detected ten times or more. This chain joins TRBV20-1 and TRBJ2-2; a weak D match, TRBD1 (5 bases). Germline assignment: CDR1 DFQATT and CDR2 SNEGSKA (reference sequence). The length of the CDR3 is 14 residues. V was shortened by 5 bases and J by 2 bases, with 12 bases between the two germline ends. The CDR3 DNA sequence: TGCAGTGCTCGGCTTCAGGGAAACACCGGGGAGCTGTTTTTT. It encodes CSARLQGNTGELFF.

The rearrangement joins TRBV5-1 to TRBJ2-1, with D maybe TRBD2 (5 bases). The CDR3 sequence is 15 residues long. Trimming took off 0 bases at V and 4 bases at J, with 11 bases between the two ends. From germline, CDR1 is SGHRS and CDR2 YFSETQ. This chain's CDR3 is CASSLERTGYNEQFF. DNA for the CDR3: TGCGCCAGCAGCTTGGAGCGGACTGGATACAATGAGCAGTTCTTC.

The CDR3 loop reads CSVAGRSGRSYGYTF. The CDR3 DNA is TGCAGCGTTGCAGGGCGGAGTGGACGGTCCTATGGCTACACCTTC. J is TRBJ1-2 and V is TRBV29-1; weak D call: TRBD1 (5 bases). The ends were cut back, 4 bases at V and 4 bases at J, with 19 bases in the middle. The germline CDR1 and CDR2 sequences are SQVTM and ANQGSEA. The CDR3 runs 15 residues.